This T cell receptor beta chain derives from a study of T cells in Graves' hyperthyroidism and ophthalmopathy. V lost 0 bases and J lost 5; bases outside the gene matches: 12. The CDR3 spans 18 residues. Germline values: CDR1 LGHNT, CDR2 FRNRAP. Researchers amplified the TCR beta CDR3 regions from RNA transcripts. Researchers ran a first-round RT-PCR on the TCR CDR3 using the HTBI primer set. TCRdb reprocessed the multiplex PCR reads with MiXCR, giving one entry per CDR3 protein. This table has approximately 520,000 distinct CDR3 sequences, around 24% appearing once. The rearrangement joins TRBV12-5 to TRBJ2-5; 10 nucleotides match TRBD2. The TCR was taken from a woman aged 25 to 45 with Graves' ophthalmopathy. Material for sequencing was blood. DNA of the CDR3: TGTGCTAGTGGTTTGGTACTTGCTAGCGGGAGTACCGGGGAGACCCAGTACTTC. Amino acids: CASGLVLASGSTGETQYF.